These 29 T cell receptor beta chains came from one sample sequenced in a study of metastatic and nonmetastatic thyroid tumors. Thyroid surgery had not been preceded by any treatment in any patient. TCRdb re-processed the PCR reads through MiXCR. The table lists over 15,000 clones, approximately 20% of them singletons, with around 15% in the top ten. The specimen was tumor tissue. The receptors stem from a female donor with papillary thyroid cancer or a benign thyroid nodule (not recorded which). Some clones in this sample may be carry-over from other donors' samples.

This clone was seen a handful of times. This chain uses TRBV28 with TRBJ1-2; no firm D call. This CDR3 region has 15 residues. Germline V gene sequence: CDR1 MDHEN, CDR2 SYDVKM. With 4 bases removed from V and 0 bases from J, the gap between germline ends came to 12 bases. The CDR3 here is CASSSRGLANYGYTF. The CDR3 DNA reads TGTGCCAGCAGTTCACGGGGTCTAGCTAACTATGGCTACACCTTC.

By share, this clone ranks as medium-sized. V usage is TRBV4-1 and J usage is TRBJ2-2; D call uncertain. The CDR3 length is 13 residues. CDR1 is MGHRA and CDR2 is YSYEKL in the germline V gene. V was cut by 8 bases and J by 1 base, with 8 bases left in between. CDR3 sequence reads: CASLYGNTGELFF. CDR3 bases: TGCGCCAGCTTGTACGGGAACACCGGGGAGCTGTTTTTT.

The table lists this clone with many counts. A much larger clone is a single base away; this may be a read error. For the CDR3, the DNA is TGTGCCAGCAGCTTGTCGGGACTTCAGACGGAGCAGCTCTTC. Its protein product is CASSLSGLQTEQLF. V is TRBV7-9 and J is TRBJ2-1, with a possible D match to TRBD2 (6 bases). The germline CDR1 and CDR2 sequences are SEHNR and FQNEAQ (reference sequence). CDR3 length: 14 amino acids.

Many counts were recorded for this clone. The rearrangement joins TRBV6-5 to TRBJ1-2, with TRBD1 matching over 7 bases. Germline values: CDR1 MNHEY, CDR2 SVGAGI. The J segment lost 8 bases and the V segment lost 0 bases, leaving 9 bases of the junction unmatched. The CDR3 length is 15 residues. The CDR3 nucleotides are TGTGCCAGCAGTTACTCCGGACCGTCAGGGGGAGGCTACACCTTC. Protein sequence: CASSYSGPSGGGYTF.

V usage is TRBV19 and J usage is TRBJ2-1; no reliable D call. Trimming left V 3 bases short and J 7 bases short, with 4 bases between. CDR1 and CDR2 (germline): LNHDA, SQIVND (reference sequence). The CDR3 is 11 amino acids. CDR3 in amino acids: CASSIWNEQFF. DNA of the CDR3: TGTGCCAGTAGTATCTGGAATGAGCAGTTCTTC.

This clone was recorded a few times. This may come from a read error, since a much larger clone is one base off. Other DNA variants within this sample encode the same CDR3. The V and J genes are TRBV9 and TRBJ2-3, with D possibly being TRBD2 (6 bases). The CDR3 length is 15 residues. Germline CDR1 reads SGDLS; CDR2 reads YYNGEE. The CDR3 reads CASSVQGTSTDTQYF. The CDR3 DNA reads as TGTGCCAGCAGCGTTCAGGGAACTAGCACAGATACACAGTATTTT.

This clone has only a few counts. The chain employs TRBV11-2 and TRBJ2-5; 12 nucleotides align to TRBD2. Germline V gene data show CDR1 as SGHAT and CDR2 as FQNNGV. Trimming took 5 bases from V and 2 from J; bases not matched to a gene: 3. The CDR3 contains 15 residues. CDR3 residues: CASSATSGGQETQYF. The DNA of the CDR3 is TGTGCCAGCAGCGCGACTAGCGGGGGACAAGAGACCCAGTACTTC.

A few counts support this clone. At the DNA level, this CDR3 is encoded by other sequences in the same sample as well. This chain uses TRBV11-3 with TRBJ2-5; D unclear. The V gene lost 2 bases and the J gene lost 4 bases, with 8 bases spanning the gap. CDR1 and CDR2 (germline): SGHNT, YENEEA. The CDR3 loop spans 13 amino acids. CDR3 DNA: TGTGCCAGCAGCTTAAATCAGAGAGAGACCCAGTACTTC. It translates to CASSLNQRETQYF.

The J gene is TRBJ1-1, the V gene TRBV20-1, with D perhaps matching TRBD1 (5 bases). The CDR3 contains 15 residues. V was clipped by 6 bases and J by 3 bases, with 20 bases between them. The germline CDR1 and CDR2 sequences are DFQATT and SNEGSKA (reference sequence). As DNA, the CDR3 is TGCAGTGCGGAAAGGACACCCTGGGAATACACTGAAGCTTTCTTT. This codes for CSAERTPWEYTEAFF.

This chain joins TRBV5-6 and TRBJ2-7; 7 bases align to TRBD1. Germline-derived CDR1 and CDR2 are SGHDT and YYEEEE. The length of the CDR3 is 13 residues. Unmatched junction bases numbered 7, after V lost 4 bases and J lost 6 bases. The CDR3 is CASSPRQGFEQYF. The DNA of the CDR3 is TGTGCCAGCAGCCCAAGACAGGGTTTCGAGCAGTACTTC.

This clone has at least ten counts. The gene calls are TRBV20-1 and TRBJ2-5; TRBD1 matches at 10 bases. The germline V gene encodes CDR1 DFQATT and CDR2 SNEGSKA (reference sequence). The V gene end was trimmed by 6 bases and the J gene end by 5 bases; junction bases not matched to a gene: 9. The CDR3 has 14 residues. The CDR3 DNA reads TGCAGTGCCCTGACAGGGGGCGGTTGGGAGACCCAGTACTTC. Translating it yields CSALTGGGWETQYF.

This clone showed up many times. The rearrangement joins TRBV29-1 to TRBJ2-2; 10 bases match TRBD2. The J segment lost 6 bases and the V segment lost 3 bases, leaving 10 bases of the junction unmatched. The germline V gene encodes CDR1 SQVTM and CDR2 ANQGSEA. There are 16 residues in the CDR3. The CDR3 region is CSVEGIAGGSPGELFF. The CDR3 nucleotides are TGCAGCGTTGAGGGTATAGCGGGAGGAAGTCCCGGGGAGCTGTTTTTT.

This clone was seen many times. The chain recombines TRBV7-9 with TRBJ2-3; D is possibly TRBD1 (6 bases). Germline values: CDR1 SEHNR, CDR2 FQNEAQ (reference sequence). The CDR3 runs 10 residues. Trimming stripped 11 bases from V and 5 bases from J, with 8 bases between. CDR3 protein: CAGGLDTQYF. CDR3 nucleotide sequence: TGTGCCGGGGGCCTAGATACGCAGTATTTT.

This clone was seen repeatedly, ten times or more. This sequence joins TRBV18 and TRBJ2-1; D gene uncertain. The germline gives CDR1 KGHSH, CDR2 LQKENI. The CDR3 sequence is 14 residues long. With 0 bases removed from V and 9 bases from J, the gap between germline ends came to 12 bases. CDR3 loop: CASSPPEGTGEQFF. The CDR3 DNA reads as TGTGCCAGCTCACCACCGGAAGGTACGGGTGAGCAGTTCTTC.

The chain is built from TRBV20-1 and TRBJ1-2; TRBD1 agrees at 8 bases. Trimming cost V 5 bases and J 9 bases; bases outside gene matches: 17. The CDR3 is 15 amino acids. Germline assignment: CDR1 DFQATT and CDR2 SNEGSKA (reference sequence). The CDR3 coding sequence is TGCAGTGCTTACAAATACCAGGGGGCGGAGGGTCGCTACACCTTC. This encodes CSAYKYQGAEGRYTF.

This clone was seen repeatedly, ten times or more. Being one base from a much bigger clone, this may be a read error. The rearrangement uses TRBV28 and TRBJ1-1; no reliable D call. The CDR3 loop spans 13 amino acids. Germline assignment: CDR1 MDHEN and CDR2 SYDVKM. The CDR3 DNA reads as TGTGCCTGCAGTTTTCACATGAACACTGAAGCTTTCTTT. Residues: CACSFHMNTEAFF. The full variable domain, rest sourced from reference TRBV28 and TRBJ1-1, is DVKVTQSSRYLVKRTGEKVFLECVQDMDHENMFWYRQDPGLGLRLIYFSYDVKMKEKGDIPEGYSVSREKKERFSLILESASTNQTSMYLCACSFHMNTEAFFGQGTRLTVV.

In its sample, this clone was seen a few times. V is TRBV29-1 and J is TRBJ2-7; possible D gene TRBD1, 7 bases. V lost 3 bases to trimming and J lost 4 bases, with 19 bases between them. The CDR3 extends over 15 amino acids. Looked up from germline, CDR1 is SQVTM and CDR2 is ANQGSEA. The CDR3 DNA sequence: TGCAGCGTTGATTTGGTAGGGCAGGGGGGATACGAGCAGTACTTC. Its protein is CSVDLVGQGGYEQYF.

Ten or more counts support this clone. DNA of the CDR3: TGTGCCAGCAGTACCTCTGGACGGTACTATGGCTACACCTTC. Protein: CASSTSGRYYGYTF. The rearrangement uses TRBV28 and TRBJ1-2; D call uncertain. Germline V gene data show CDR1 as MDHEN and CDR2 as SYDVKM. CDR3 length: 14 residues. Trimming stripped 5 bases from V and 3 bases from J, with 13 bases between.

This clone was picked up many times. The V gene is TRBV6-1, the J gene TRBJ2-3; 9 bases fit TRBD1. The CDR3 is 13 residues long. Germline loops: CDR1 MNHNS, CDR2 SASEGT. J gave up 4 bases and V 7 bases, and 3 bases lay outside the gene matches. Here the CDR3 DNA reads TGTGCCAGCAAGGGACAGGGATCAGATACGCAGTATTTT. Residues: CASKGQGSDTQYF.

This clone was seen ten or more times. The J gene is TRBJ1-2, the V gene TRBV4-2; 7 bases align to TRBD1. Germline V gene sequence: CDR1 LGHNA, CDR2 YNFKEQ. V shed 4 bases, J shed 0 bases, and the junction held 14 bases outside the gene matches. The CDR3 loop spans 18 amino acids. This CDR3 is CASSLFPGQMGANYGYTF. The CDR3 nucleotides read TGTGCCAGCAGCCTCTTTCCGGGACAGATGGGAGCTAACTATGGCTACACCTTC.

The V and J genes are TRBV7-8 and TRBJ1-6; no clear D gene. Germline CDR1 and CDR2: SGHVS and FQNEAQ. The CDR3 covers 14 residues. The germline V and J ends were trimmed by 6 bases and 9 bases, with 15 bases remaining between them. CDR3 bases: TGTGCCAGCAGTTTTCGCGACGCTGGTTCACCCCTCCACTTT. Translating it yields CASSFRDAGSPLHF.

The sample holds many counts of this clone. The chain combines TRBV6-6 with TRBJ2-1; D possibly matches TRBD1 or TRBD2 (5 bases each). Germline CDR1 is MNHNY and CDR2 is SVGAGI (reference sequence). V lost 2 bases and J 4 bases, leaving 12 bases between the germline ends. The length of the CDR3 is 15 residues. The CDR3 loop reads CASSYGGQPYNEQFF. CDR3 nucleotides: TGTGCCAGCAGTTACGGGGGTCAGCCTTACAATGAGCAGTTCTTC.

This clone was recorded many times. The chain carries TRBV7-2 and TRBJ2-1; D may be TRBD1 (5 bases). Trimming shortened V by 1 base and J by 8 bases, and 9 bases separated the two germline ends. CDR3 length: 13 residues. Germline V gene sequence: CDR1 SGHTA, CDR2 FQGNSA. The CDR3 nucleotides read TGTGCCAGCAGCTTAGGGGGCTGGGATGAGCAGTTCTTC. Protein sequence: CASSLGGWDEQFF.

V is TRBV11-3 and J is TRBJ2-1; a weak D match, TRBD2 (5 bases). Germline CDR1 SGHNT, CDR2 YENEEA. The V gene lost 1 base and the J gene lost 12 bases, with 13 bases spanning the gap. The length of the CDR3 is 13 residues. The CDR3 region has the DNA TGTGCCAGCAGCTTAGTGAGGGTTAGTGGGCAGTTCTTC. It encodes CASSLVRVSGQFF.

This clone came up many times. Other DNA sequences of this sample code for an identical CDR3. The chain uses TRBV5-1 and TRBJ2-5; 7 positions match TRBD1. From germline, CDR1 is SGHRS and CDR2 YFSETQ. This CDR3 is 16 amino acids long. V was clipped by 0 bases and J by 5 bases; unmatched bases: 10. In nucleotides, the CDR3 is TGCGCCAGCAGCTTGGCAAGACAGCCACAGGGGGAGACCCAGTACTTC. Its protein product is CASSLARQPQGETQYF. Supplemented by reference TRBV5-1 and TRBJ2-5, the full variable domain reads KAGVTQTPRYLIKTRGQQVTLSCSPISGHRSVSWYQQTPGQGLQFLFEYFSETQRNKGNFPGRFSGRQFSNSRSEMNVSTLELGDSALYLCASSLARQPQGETQYFGPGTRLLVL.

The CDR3 spells CASSLGGTRGANTEAFF. As DNA, the CDR3 is TGTGCCAGCAGCTTAGGTGGAACGAGAGGGGCCAACACTGAAGCTTTCTTT. The V call is TRBV11-2, the J call TRBJ1-1; D possibly corresponds to TRBD1 (5 bases). Germline CDR1 SGHAT, CDR2 FQNNGV. The V end lost 1 base, the J end lost 2 bases, and 17 bases lay between the germline ends. CDR3 length: 17 amino acids.

This clone was seen ten or more times. The chain links TRBV7-9 to TRBJ2-3; D is undetermined. The CDR3 totals 13 residues. Germline CDR1 SEHNR, CDR2 FQNEAQ (reference sequence). V was trimmed by 6 bases and J by 4 bases, leaving 11 bases between them. This chain's CDR3 is CASSQDIADTQYF. CDR3 sequence (DNA): TGTGCCAGCAGTCAAGACATTGCAGATACGCAGTATTTT.

This rearrangement joins TRBV28 to TRBJ2-7; no clear D. The CDR3 is made up of 13 amino acids. CDR1 is MDHEN and CDR2 is SYDVKM in the germline V gene. V dropped 6 bases and J dropped 1 base, with 10 bases sitting between them. The CDR3 spells CASRGPPSYEQYF. As DNA, the CDR3 is TGTGCCAGCAGGGGTCCCCCTTCCTACGAGCAGTACTTC.

This clone has a handful of counts. The rearrangement links TRBV6-2 or TRBV6-3 to TRBJ2-3; 11 bases align to TRBD2. V gave up 2 bases and J gave up 2 bases; unmatched junction bases: 6. Germline loops: CDR1 MNHEY, CDR2 SVGEGT. The CDR3 sequence is 17 residues long. For the CDR3, the DNA is TGTGCCAGCAGTTACCTCCGACTAGCGGGGAACACAGATACGCAGTATTTT. This encodes CASSYLRLAGNTDTQYF.